This T cell receptor (beta chain) was recovered during a study of shared clonotypes between healthy human individuals. This CDR3 has 17 amino acids. J was trimmed by 0 bases and V by 5 bases; bases with no gene match: 9. CDR1 SNHLY and CDR2 FYNNEI come from the germline V gene. TCRdb's table, derived via immunoSEQ multiplex PCR, lists solely in-frame clones and lacks some. The sample lists about 550,000 clones, just under 97% occurring once. Terminally differentiated effector memory CD45RA+ cells were excluded by CCR7 positive selection of CD45RO-negative cells. This receptor was identified in a woman under 40 in good health. The sequencing input was naive CD8+ T cells sorted from blood. The gene calls are TRBV2 and TRBJ2-7, with TRBD2 matching over 11 bases. The CDR3 here is CASSTSGSLRRSYEQYF. The CDR3, as DNA: TGTGCCAGCAGTACTAGCGGGAGCTTACGTCGCTCCTACGAGCAGTACTTC.